Presented here are 11 T cell receptor beta chains from one specimen sequenced in a study of blood T cells in healthy people across ages. A second PCR, run for about 6 to 11 cycles, used a sample-barcoded 5' primer plus a J-beta primer mix. TCRdb redid the calling of the 5' RACE reads with MiXCR, one entry per CDR3 protein. The sample records fewer than 1 million distinct CDR3 sequences, 40% to 50% being singletons. Material for sequencing was blood. All receptors derive from a man in his fifties or sixties in good health.

The J gene is TRBJ2-2, the V gene TRBV5-5, with TRBD1 matching 7 bases. Germline V gene data show CDR1 as SGHKS and CDR2 as YYEKEE (reference sequence). After removal of 3 bases from V and 3 bases from J, the junction contained 11 bases not matched to a gene. The CDR3 is 17 residues long. In nucleotides, the CDR3 is TGTGCCAGCAGCTATTTACAGGGGATCCTGGACACCGGGGAGCTGTTTTTT. Residues: CASSYLQGILDTGELFF.

As for this clonotype: The junction shows a germline mismatch at one end, possibly a read error. The rearrangement links TRBV6-5 to TRBJ2-7, with unresolved D. The CDR3 consists of 15 residues. Germline V gene sequence: CDR1 MNHEY, CDR2 SVGAGI. CDR3 protein: CASSHSFGKNYEQYF. The CDR3 DNA reads as TGTGCCAGCAGTCACTCCTTTGGCAAGAACTACGAGCAGTACTTC.

This clonotype was seen many times. This chain links TRBV12-3 or TRBV12-4 with TRBJ2-5; 13 positions agree with TRBD2. The trim removed 6 bases at V and 1 base at J, leaving 5 bases unmatched. The CDR3 runs 16 residues. The CDR3 sequence: CASSRTSGGFQETQYF. Here the CDR3 DNA reads TGTGCCAGCAGCCGGACTAGCGGGGGATTCCAAGAGACCCAGTACTTC.

This clonotype was seen a handful of times. The chain is built from TRBV28 and TRBJ1-2; D is perhaps TRBD1 (5 bases). CDR3 length: 12 residues. V was cut by 6 bases and J by 8 bases, with 13 bases left in between. Per the germline V gene, CDR1 is MDHEN and CDR2 is SYDVKM. CDR3 nucleotides: TGTGCCAGCAGCTTTAAAGGGGCCGGCTACACCTTC. This sequence encodes CASSFKGAGYTF.

The sample holds many counts of this clonotype. The rearrangement links TRBV20-1 to TRBJ2-1; possible D gene TRBD2, 6 bases. CDR3 length: 15 amino acids. Per the germline V gene, CDR1 is DFQATT and CDR2 is SNEGSKA (reference sequence). Trimming pared 2 bases from V and 5 bases from J, leaving 16 bases between. The chain's CDR3 is CSARMGGNYHNEQFF. Here the CDR3 DNA reads TGCAGTGCTAGAATGGGCGGGAACTACCACAATGAGCAGTTCTTC.

A word on this clonotype: This may stem from a read error, because a much larger clone lies one nucleotide away. The rearrangement uses TRBV20-1 and TRBJ2-7; TRBD1 matches 8 bases. Trimming took 6 bases from V and 7 from J; bases not matched to a gene: 17. The CDR3 runs to 15 residues. Germline CDR1 is DFQATT and CDR2 is SNEGSKA (reference sequence). The CDR3 DNA reads TGCAGTGCGAAGAGAGGACAGGGTCTGACCAATGAGCAGTACTTC. The encoded protein is CSAKRGQGLTNEQYF.

The CDR3 DNA is TGTGCCAGCAGTGAAAACAGGGGTGGGGTCACAGATACGCAGTATTTT. Translation gives CASSENRGGVTDTQYF. This chain joins TRBV25-1 and TRBJ2-3, with TRBD1 matching 7 bases. This CDR3 has 16 amino acids. Trimming cost V 2 bases and J 2 bases; bases outside gene matches: 7. The V gene's germline CDR1 is MGHDK and CDR2 SYGVNS.

This rearrangement joins TRBV6-2 or TRBV6-3 to TRBJ2-7; TRBD2 matches 9 bases. This CDR3 spans 16 amino acids. V was clipped by 6 bases and J by 0 bases; unmatched bases: 9. CDR1 and CDR2 from the germline V gene are MNHEY and SVGEGT. CDR3 nucleotides: TGTGCCAGCAGCGGACTAGCGACTAGGAGCTCCTACGAGCAGTACTTC. Protein sequence: CASSGLATRSSYEQYF.

This clonotype was counted between two and nine times. The chain recombines TRBV7-8 with TRBJ2-7; possibly TRBD2 for D (5 bases). The V and J ends lost 5 bases and 2 bases respectively, with 13 bases between them. The CDR3 length is 14 residues. Germline values: CDR1 SGHVS, CDR2 FQNEAQ. The CDR3 loop reads CASSIPSGTYEQYF. The CDR3 DNA is TGTGCCAGCAGCATACCCTCGGGAACCTACGAGCAGTACTTC.

This sequence joins TRBV7-9 and TRBJ2-3; 11 bases map to TRBD2. The CDR3 spans 17 residues. Losses at the gene ends were 0 bases for V and 0 bases for J; bases not matched to a gene: 2. Germline V gene sequence: CDR1 SEHNR, CDR2 FQNEAQ (reference sequence). The chain's CDR3 is CASSLAASGGSTDTQYF. The CDR3 DNA is TGTGCCAGCAGCTTAGCGGCTAGCGGGGGGAGCACAGATACGCAGTATTTT.

This clonotype appeared once. J is TRBJ2-3 and V is TRBV20-1; 15 nucleotides agree with TRBD2. Germline V gene data show CDR1 as DFQATT and CDR2 as SNEGSKA (reference sequence). Losses at the gene ends were 6 bases for V and 3 bases for J; bases not matched to a gene: 4. This CDR3 contains 15 residues. The CDR3 loop reads CSATGLAGGTDTQYF. CDR3 coding DNA: TGCAGTGCCACGGGACTAGCGGGGGGTACAGATACGCAGTATTTT.